The 9 T cell receptor beta chains below all came from one sample that was sequenced in a study of control samples from healthy donors and cancer patients. Only in-frame clones appear in the TCRdb table, and some are missing; sequencing was by immunoSEQ multiplex PCR. The repertoire holds 100,000 to 150,000 clones, with more than 90% as singletons. The specimen sequenced was blood. The source is a man between 18 and 29 years old in good health.

This clone was observed a single time. The rearrangement links TRBV5-4 to TRBJ2-7; the D is unclear. The CDR3 length is 12 residues. Trimming took 4 bases from V and 5 from J, leaving 10 bases between them. Germline values: CDR1 SGHNT, CDR2 YYREEE (reference sequence). The CDR3 nucleotides read TGTGCCAGCAGCCGAGTAGTAAACGAGCAGTACTTC. Amino acids: CASSRVVNEQYF. The full variable domain, in which reference TRBV5-4 and TRBJ2-7 provide the parts outside the CDR3, is ETGVTQSPTHLIKTRGQQVTLRCSSQSGHNTVSWYQQALGQGPQFIFQYYREEENGRGNFPPRFSGLQFPNYSSELNVNALELDDSALYLCASSRVVNEQYFGPGTRLTVT.

This clone showed up just a few times. The chain couples TRBV7-9 to TRBJ1-5; 8 positions agree with TRBD1. Germline CDR1 SEHNR, CDR2 FQNEAQ (reference sequence). Trimming at V came to 4 bases and at J to 6 bases, leaving 14 bases not matched to a gene. This CDR3 spans 17 amino acids. The CDR3 is CASSSPQDRVLGQPQHF. In DNA, the CDR3 is TGTGCCAGCAGCTCCCCCCAGGACAGGGTATTAGGTCAGCCCCAGCATTTT.

The rearrangement uses TRBV6-5 and TRBJ2-3, with D possibly TRBD2 on 5 matching bases. Germline CDR1 and CDR2: MNHEY and SVGAGI. There are 13 residues in the CDR3. The V end was cut by 4 bases, the J end by 10 bases, with 15 bases between. CDR3 loop: CASSFGRGRAQYF. CDR3 in DNA: TGTGCCAGCAGTTTCGGACGGGGTAGGGCGCAGTATTTT.

The chain links TRBV7-6 to TRBJ2-2; D might be TRBD2 (7 bases). The CDR3 is 19 residues long. Trimming cost V 5 bases and J 0 bases, with 22 bases left between them. CDR1 is SGHVS and CDR2 is FNYEAQ in the germline V gene. This CDR3 is CASSIIRGAGAPNTGELFF. The CDR3, as DNA: TGTGCCAGCAGCATTATTCGGGGGGCGGGGGCCCCGAACACCGGGGAGCTGTTTTTT.

The chain joins TRBV4-1 to TRBJ2-3, with D uncertain. The CDR3 has 13 amino acids. Per germline, CDR1 MGHRA and CDR2 YSYEKL. Trimming removed 0 bases at V and 7 bases at J, with 8 bases between. CDR3 region: CASSQDSRNTQYF. The CDR3 nucleotides read TGCGCCAGCAGCCAAGATAGCAGAAATACGCAGTATTTT.

The rearrangement joins TRBV29-1 to TRBJ1-2; perhaps TRBD1 as D (5 bases). The ends were cut back, 0 bases at V and 2 bases at J, with 13 bases in the middle. Germline-derived CDR1 and CDR2 are SQVTM and ANQGSEA. The CDR3 has 15 residues. CDR3 DNA sequence: TGCAGCGTTGAAGATCGGGGCCAGAAGAACTATGGCTACACCTTC. This codes for CSVEDRGQKNYGYTF.

The chain is built from TRBV6-5 and TRBJ2-3, with D uncertain. The CDR3 totals 13 residues. V lost 0 bases and J 2 bases, leaving 3 bases between the germline ends. Germline CDR1 and CDR2: MNHEY and SVGAGI. CDR3 sequence: CASSYSSTDTQYF. The DNA of the CDR3 is TGTGCCAGCAGTTACTCCTCCACAGATACGCAGTATTTT.

The J gene is TRBJ2-7, the V gene TRBV5-6; 7 bases fit TRBD1. The V gene's germline CDR1 is SGHDT and CDR2 YYEEEE. With V trimmed by 4 bases and J by 3 bases, 10 bases remained unmatched. CDR3 length equals 15 residues. CDR3: CASSLGTGTVYEQYF. CDR3 bases: TGTGCCAGCAGCCTGGGGACCGGGACAGTCTACGAGCAGTACTTC.

The gene calls are TRBV4-1 and TRBJ2-3; D is unresolved. The germline V and J ends were trimmed by 1 base and 0 bases, with 8 bases remaining between them. This CDR3 region has 15 residues. The V gene's germline CDR1 is MGHRA and CDR2 YSYEKL. This CDR3 reads CASSQAPPSTDTQYF. In DNA, the CDR3 is TGCGCCAGCAGCCAAGCCCCCCCTAGCACAGATACGCAGTATTTT.